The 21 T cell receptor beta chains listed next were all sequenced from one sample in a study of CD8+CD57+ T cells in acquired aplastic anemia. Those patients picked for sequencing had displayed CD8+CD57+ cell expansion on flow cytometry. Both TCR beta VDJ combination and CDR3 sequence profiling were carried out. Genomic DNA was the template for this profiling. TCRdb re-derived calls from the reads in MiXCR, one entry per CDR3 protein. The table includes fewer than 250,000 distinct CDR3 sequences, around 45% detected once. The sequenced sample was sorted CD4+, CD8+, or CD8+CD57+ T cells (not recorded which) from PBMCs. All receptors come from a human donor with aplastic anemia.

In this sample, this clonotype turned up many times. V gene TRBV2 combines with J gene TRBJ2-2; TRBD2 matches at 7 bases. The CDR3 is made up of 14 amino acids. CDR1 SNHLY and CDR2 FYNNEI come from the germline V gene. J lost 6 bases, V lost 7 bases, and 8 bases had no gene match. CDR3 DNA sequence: TGTGCCAGCATTTTTAAGCGGGGTCCCGGGGAGCTGTTTTTT. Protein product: CASIFKRGPGELFF.

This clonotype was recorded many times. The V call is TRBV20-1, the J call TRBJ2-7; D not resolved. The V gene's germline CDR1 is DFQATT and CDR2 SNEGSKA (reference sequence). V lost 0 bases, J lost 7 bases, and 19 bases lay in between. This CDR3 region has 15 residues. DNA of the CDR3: TGCAGTGCTAGAGATACGACAACAGCTTTCTTGGAGCAGTACTTC. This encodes CSARDTTTAFLEQYF.

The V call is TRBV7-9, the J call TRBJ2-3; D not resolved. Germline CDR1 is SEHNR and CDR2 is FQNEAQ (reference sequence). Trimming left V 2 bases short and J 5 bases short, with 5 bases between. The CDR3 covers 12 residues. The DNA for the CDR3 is TGTGCCAGCAGCTTAATAGAAGATACGCAGTATTTT. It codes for CASSLIEDTQYF.

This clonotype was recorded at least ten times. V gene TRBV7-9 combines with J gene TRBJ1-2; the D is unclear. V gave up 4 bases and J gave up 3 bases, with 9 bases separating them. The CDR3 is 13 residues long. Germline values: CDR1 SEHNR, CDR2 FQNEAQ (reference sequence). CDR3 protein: CASSSPGDYGYTF. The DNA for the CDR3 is TGTGCCAGCAGCTCTCCCGGGGACTATGGCTACACCTTC.

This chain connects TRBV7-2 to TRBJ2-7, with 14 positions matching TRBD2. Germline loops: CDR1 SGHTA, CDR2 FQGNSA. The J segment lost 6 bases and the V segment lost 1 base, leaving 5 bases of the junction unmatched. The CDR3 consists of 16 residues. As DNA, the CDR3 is TGTGCCAGCAGCTTAGGACTAGCGGGAGGGGCCGGCGAGCAGTACTTC. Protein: CASSLGLAGGAGEQYF.

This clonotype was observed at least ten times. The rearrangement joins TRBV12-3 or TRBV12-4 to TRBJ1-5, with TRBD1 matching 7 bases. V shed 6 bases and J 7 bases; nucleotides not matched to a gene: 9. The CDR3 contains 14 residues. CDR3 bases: TGTGCCAGCAGCCGACGACAGGGAGGCCAGCCCCAGCATTTT. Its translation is CASSRRQGGQPQHF.

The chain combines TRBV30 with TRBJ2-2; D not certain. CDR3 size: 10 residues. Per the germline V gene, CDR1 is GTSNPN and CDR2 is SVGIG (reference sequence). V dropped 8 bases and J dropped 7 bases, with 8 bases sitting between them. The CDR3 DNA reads TGTGCCCTTGCCAGCGGGGAGCTGTTTTTT. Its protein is CALASGELFF. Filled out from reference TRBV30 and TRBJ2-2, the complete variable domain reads SQTIHQWPATLVQPVGSPLSLECTVEGTSNPNLYWYRQAAGRGLQLLFYSVGIGQISSEVPQNLSASRPQDRQFILSSKKLLLSDSGFYLCALASGELFFGEGSRLTVL.

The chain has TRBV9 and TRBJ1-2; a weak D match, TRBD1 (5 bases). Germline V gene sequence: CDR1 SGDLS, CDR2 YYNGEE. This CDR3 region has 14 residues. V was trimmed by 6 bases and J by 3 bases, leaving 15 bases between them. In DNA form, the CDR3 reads TGTGCCAGCACCAACCTCGGGGGAGACTATGGCTACACCTTC. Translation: CASTNLGGDYGYTF.

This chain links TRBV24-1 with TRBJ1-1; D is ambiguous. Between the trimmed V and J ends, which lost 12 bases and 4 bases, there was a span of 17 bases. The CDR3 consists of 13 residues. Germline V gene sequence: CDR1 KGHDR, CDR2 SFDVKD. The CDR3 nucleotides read TGTGCCTCCATGGGTGGCCGGGGCACTGAAGCTTTCTTT. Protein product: CASMGGRGTEAFF.

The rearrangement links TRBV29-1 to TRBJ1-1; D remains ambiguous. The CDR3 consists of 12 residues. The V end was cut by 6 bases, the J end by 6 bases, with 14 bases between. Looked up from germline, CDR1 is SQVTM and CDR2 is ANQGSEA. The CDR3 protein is CSVANREPEAFF. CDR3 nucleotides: TGCAGCGTCGCAAACCGGGAGCCTGAAGCTTTCTTT.

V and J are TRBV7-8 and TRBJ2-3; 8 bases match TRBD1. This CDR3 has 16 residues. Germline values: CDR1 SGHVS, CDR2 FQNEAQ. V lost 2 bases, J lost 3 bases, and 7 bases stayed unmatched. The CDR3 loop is CASSLRQGLATDTQYF. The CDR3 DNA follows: TGTGCCAGCAGCTTAAGACAGGGGCTTGCGACAGATACGCAGTATTTT.

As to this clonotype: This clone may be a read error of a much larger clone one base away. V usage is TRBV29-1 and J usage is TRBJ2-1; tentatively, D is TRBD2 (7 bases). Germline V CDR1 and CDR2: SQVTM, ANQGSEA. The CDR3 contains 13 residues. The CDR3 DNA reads TGCAGCGTCGAGGGGGGGGCCTACAATGGGCAGTTCTTC. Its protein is CSVEGGAYNGQFF.

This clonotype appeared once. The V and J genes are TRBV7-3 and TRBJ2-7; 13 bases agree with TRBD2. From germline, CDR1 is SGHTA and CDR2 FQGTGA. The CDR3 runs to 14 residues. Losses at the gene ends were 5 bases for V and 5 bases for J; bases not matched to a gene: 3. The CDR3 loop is CASSTSGGAHEQYF. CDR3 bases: TGTGCCAGCAGCACTAGCGGGGGGGCCCACGAGCAGTACTTC.

The CDR3: CASSPGTGSDEQFF. Here the CDR3 DNA reads TGTGCCAGTAGTCCCGGGACAGGGAGCGATGAGCAGTTCTTC. This rearrangement joins TRBV19 to TRBJ2-1, with 9 bases matching TRBD1. V shed 5 bases and J 8 bases; nucleotides not matched to a gene: 7. The length of the CDR3 is 14 residues. The V gene's germline CDR1 is LNHDA and CDR2 SQIVND (reference sequence). The variable domain in full, completed from reference TRBV19 and TRBJ2-1, reads DGGITQSPKYLFRKEGQNVTLSCEQNLNHDAMYWYRQDPGQGLRLIYYSQIVNDFQKGDIAEGYSVSREKKESFPLTVTSAQKNPTAFYLCASSPGTGSDEQFFGPGTRLTVL.

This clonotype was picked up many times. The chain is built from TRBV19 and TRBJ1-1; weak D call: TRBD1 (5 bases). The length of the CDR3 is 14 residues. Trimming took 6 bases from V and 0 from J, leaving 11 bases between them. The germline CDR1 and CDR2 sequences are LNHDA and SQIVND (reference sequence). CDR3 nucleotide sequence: TGTGCCAGTAGAGAGGGACCGATGAACACTGAAGCTTTCTTT. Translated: CASREGPMNTEAFF.

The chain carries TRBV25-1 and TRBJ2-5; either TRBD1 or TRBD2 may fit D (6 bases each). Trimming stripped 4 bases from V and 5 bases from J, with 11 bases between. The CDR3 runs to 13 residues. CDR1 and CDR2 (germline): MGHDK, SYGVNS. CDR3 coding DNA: TGTGCCAGCAGTGGGGGGGCCGGGGAGACCCAGTACTTC. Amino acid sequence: CASSGGAGETQYF.

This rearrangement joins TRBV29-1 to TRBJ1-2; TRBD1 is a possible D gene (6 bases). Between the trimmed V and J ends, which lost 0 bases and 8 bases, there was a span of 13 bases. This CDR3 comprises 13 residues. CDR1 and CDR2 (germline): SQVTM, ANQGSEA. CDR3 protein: CSVEEAGVEGYTF. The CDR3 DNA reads TGCAGCGTTGAAGAGGCAGGGGTGGAAGGCTACACCTTC.

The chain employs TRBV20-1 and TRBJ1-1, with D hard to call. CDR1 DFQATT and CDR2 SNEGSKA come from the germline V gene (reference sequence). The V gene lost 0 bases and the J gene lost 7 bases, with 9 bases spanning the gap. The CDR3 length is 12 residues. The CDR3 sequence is CSARERENEAFF. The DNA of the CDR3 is TGCAGTGCTAGAGAGAGGGAAAATGAAGCTTTCTTT.

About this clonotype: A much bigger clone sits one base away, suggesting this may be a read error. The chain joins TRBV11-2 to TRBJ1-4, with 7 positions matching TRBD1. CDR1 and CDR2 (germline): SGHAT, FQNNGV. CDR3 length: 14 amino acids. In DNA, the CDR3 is TGTGCCAGCAGCGGTCAGGGGGTCAAGGAAAGACTGTTTTTT. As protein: CASSGQGVKERLFF.

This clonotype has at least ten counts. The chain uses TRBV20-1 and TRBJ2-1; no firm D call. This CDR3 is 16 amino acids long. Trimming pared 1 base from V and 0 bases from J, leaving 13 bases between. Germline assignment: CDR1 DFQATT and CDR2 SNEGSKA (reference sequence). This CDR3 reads CSARGALVSSYNEQFF. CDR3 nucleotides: TGCAGTGCTAGAGGTGCCTTGGTGAGCTCCTACAATGAGCAGTTCTTC.

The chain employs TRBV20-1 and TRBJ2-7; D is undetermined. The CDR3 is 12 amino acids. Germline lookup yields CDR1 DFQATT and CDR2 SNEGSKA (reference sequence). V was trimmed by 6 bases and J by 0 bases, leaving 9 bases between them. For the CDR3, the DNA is TGCAGTGCACCTCCGTGCTCCTACGAGCAGTACTTC. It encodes CSAPPCSYEQYF.